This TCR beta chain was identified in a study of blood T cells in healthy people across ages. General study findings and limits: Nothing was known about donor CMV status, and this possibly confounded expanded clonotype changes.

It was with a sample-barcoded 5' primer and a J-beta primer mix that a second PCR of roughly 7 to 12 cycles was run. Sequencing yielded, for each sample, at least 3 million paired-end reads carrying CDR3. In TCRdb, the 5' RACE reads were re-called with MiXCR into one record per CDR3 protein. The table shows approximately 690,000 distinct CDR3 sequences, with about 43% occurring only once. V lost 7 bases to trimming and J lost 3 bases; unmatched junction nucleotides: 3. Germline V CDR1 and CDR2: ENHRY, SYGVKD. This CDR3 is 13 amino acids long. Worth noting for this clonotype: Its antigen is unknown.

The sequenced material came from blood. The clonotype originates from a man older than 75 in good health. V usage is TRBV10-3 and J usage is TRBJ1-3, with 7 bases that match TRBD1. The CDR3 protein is CAIKDRVGNTIYF. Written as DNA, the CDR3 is TGTGCCATCAAAGACAGGGTTGGAAACACCATATATTTT.